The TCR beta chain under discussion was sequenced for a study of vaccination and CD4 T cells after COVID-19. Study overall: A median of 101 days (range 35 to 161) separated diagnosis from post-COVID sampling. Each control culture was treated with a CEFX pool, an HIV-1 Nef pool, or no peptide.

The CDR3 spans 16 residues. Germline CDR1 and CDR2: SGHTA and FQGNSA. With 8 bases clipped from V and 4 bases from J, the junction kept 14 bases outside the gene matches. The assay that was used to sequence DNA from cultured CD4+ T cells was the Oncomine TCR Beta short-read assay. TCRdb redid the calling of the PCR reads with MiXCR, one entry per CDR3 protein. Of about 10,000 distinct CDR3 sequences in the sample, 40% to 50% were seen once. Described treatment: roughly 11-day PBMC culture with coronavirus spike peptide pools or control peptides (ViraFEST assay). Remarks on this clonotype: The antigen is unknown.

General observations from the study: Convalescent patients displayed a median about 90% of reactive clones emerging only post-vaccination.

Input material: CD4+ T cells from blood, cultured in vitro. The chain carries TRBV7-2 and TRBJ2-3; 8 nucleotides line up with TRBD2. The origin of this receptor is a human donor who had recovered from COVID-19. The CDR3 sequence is CASGLGTRTGPDTQYF. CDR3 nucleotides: TGTGCCAGCGGCCTAGGGACTAGGACGGGCCCAGATACGCAGTATTTT.